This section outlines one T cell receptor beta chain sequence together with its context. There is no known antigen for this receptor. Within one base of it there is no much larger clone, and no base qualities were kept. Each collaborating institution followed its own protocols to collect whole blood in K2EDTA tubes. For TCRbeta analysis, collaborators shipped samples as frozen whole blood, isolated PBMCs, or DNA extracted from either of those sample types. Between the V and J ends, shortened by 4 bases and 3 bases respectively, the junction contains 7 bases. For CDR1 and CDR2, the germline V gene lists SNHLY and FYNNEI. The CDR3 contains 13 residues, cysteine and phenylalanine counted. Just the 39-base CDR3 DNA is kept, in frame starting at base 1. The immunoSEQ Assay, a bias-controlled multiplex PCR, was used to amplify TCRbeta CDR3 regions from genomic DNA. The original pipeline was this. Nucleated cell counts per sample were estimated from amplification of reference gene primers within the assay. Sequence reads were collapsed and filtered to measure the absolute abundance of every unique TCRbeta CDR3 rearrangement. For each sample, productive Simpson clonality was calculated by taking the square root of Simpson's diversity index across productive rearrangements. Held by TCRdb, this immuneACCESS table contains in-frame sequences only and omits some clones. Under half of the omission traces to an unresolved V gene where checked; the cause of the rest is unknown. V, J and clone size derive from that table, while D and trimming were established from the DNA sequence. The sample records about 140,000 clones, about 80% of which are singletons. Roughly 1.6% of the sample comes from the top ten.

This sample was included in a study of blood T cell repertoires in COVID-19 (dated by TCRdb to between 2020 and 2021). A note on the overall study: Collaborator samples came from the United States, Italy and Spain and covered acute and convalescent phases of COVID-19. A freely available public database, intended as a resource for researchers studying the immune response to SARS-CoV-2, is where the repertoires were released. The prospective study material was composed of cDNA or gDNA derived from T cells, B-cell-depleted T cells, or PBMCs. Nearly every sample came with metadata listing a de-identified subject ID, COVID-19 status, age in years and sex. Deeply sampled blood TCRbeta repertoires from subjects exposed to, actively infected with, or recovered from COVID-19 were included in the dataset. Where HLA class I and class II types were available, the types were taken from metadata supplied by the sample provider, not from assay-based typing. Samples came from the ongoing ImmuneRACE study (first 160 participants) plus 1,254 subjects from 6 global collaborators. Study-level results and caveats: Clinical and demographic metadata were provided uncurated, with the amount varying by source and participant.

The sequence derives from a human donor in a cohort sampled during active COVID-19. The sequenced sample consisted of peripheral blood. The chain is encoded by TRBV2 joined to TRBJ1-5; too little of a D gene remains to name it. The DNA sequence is TGTGCCAGCAGTGGAGAAAACAATCAGCCCCAGCATTTT. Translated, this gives CASSGENNQPQHF. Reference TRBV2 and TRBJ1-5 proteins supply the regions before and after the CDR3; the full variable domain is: EPEVTQTPSHQVTQMGQEVILRCVPISNHLYFYWYRQILGQKVEFLVSFYNNEISEKSEIFDDQFSVERPDGSNFTLKIRSTKLEDSAMYFCASSGENNQPQHFGDGTRLSIL.